This T cell receptor beta chain was documented in a study of cytomegalovirus exposure and HLA in healthy donors. Study results and caveats: The records held CMV serostatus as the only immune exposure information.

13 Jbeta primers and 60 Vbeta primers were used for the PCR. Using immunoSEQ multiplex PCR, the repertoire was profiled, and TCRdb retains in-frame clones only, with some absent. The sample holds roughly 240,000 clones; over 80% are singletons and the top ten take 5% to 6.5%. The sample holds a few counts of this clone. What it recognizes is unknown. CDR3 size: 12 residues. V was cut by 5 bases and J by 0 bases, with 5 bases left in between. Germline V gene sequence: CDR1 MNHEY, CDR2 SVGAGI. The TCR comes from a woman in her thirties or forties in good health and CMV-seropositive. The V and J genes are TRBV6-5 and TRBJ2-7; TRBD2 is a possible D gene (5 bases). The sequenced sample consisted of PBMCs. CDR3 in amino acids: CASSSGSYEQYF. As DNA, the CDR3 is TGTGCCAGCAGTAGCGGCTCCTACGAGCAGTACTTC.